Listed here is a single TCR beta chain. Its antigen is unknown. The data belong to a study of cytomegalovirus exposure and HLA in healthy donors. Findings and caveats of the study: A later analysis linked a missense DCLRE1C variant to TCR beta V- and J-gene trimming.

From germline, CDR1 is SGHVS and CDR2 FQNEAQ. The CDR3 runs 15 residues. Between the trimmed V and J ends, which lost 5 bases and 2 bases, there was a span of 12 bases. The PCR used 60 Vbeta and 13 Jbeta primers. The table came from immunoSEQ multiplex PCR; TCRdb's copy has only in-frame clones and leaves some out. The sample lists roughly 120,000 clones, around 73% occurring once. This sequence joins TRBV7-8 and TRBJ2-2, with D maybe TRBD1 (6 bases). This receptor was identified in a man in his forties in good health and CMV-seronegative. Sequencing used PBMCs. The CDR3, as DNA: TGTGCCAGCAGCCGCCGGACAGCAAACACCGGGGAGCTGTTTTTT. Its translation is CASSRRTANTGELFF. The full variable domain, with the rest looked up from reference TRBV7-8 and TRBJ2-2, is GAGVSQSPRYKVAKRGQDVALRCDPISGHVSLFWYQQALGQGPEFLTYFQNEAQLDKSGLPSDRFFAERPEGSVSTLKIQRTQQEDSAVYLCASSRRTANTGELFFGEGSRLTVL.